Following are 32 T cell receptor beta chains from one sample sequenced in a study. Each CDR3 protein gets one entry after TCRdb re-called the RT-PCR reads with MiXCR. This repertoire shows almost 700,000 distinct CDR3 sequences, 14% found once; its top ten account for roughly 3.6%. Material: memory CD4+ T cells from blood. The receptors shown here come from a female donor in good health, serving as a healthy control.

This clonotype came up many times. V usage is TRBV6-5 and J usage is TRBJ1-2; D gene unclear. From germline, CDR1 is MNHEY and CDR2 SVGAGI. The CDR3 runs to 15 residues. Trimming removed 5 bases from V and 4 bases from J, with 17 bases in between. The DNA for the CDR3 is TGTGCCAGCAGTCTCAGGACGGACCTCCTCTATGGCTACACCTTC. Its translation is CASSLRTDLLYGYTF.

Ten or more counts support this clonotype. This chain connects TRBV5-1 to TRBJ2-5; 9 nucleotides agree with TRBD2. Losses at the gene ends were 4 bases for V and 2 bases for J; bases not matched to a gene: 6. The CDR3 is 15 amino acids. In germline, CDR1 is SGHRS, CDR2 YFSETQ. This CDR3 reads CASSRATSGQETQYF. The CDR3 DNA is TGCGCCAGCAGCCGTGCGACTAGCGGACAAGAGACCCAGTACTTC. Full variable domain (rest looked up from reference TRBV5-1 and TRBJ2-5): KAGVTQTPRYLIKTRGQQVTLSCSPISGHRSVSWYQQTPGQGLQFLFEYFSETQRNKGNFPGRFSGRQFSNSRSEMNVSTLELGDSALYLCASSRATSGQETQYFGPGTRLLVL.

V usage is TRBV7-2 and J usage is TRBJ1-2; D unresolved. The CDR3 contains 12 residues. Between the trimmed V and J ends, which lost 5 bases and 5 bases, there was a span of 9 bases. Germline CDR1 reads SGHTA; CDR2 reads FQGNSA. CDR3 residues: CASSPRPYGYTF. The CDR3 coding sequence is TGTGCCAGCAGCCCTCGCCCGTATGGCTACACCTTC.

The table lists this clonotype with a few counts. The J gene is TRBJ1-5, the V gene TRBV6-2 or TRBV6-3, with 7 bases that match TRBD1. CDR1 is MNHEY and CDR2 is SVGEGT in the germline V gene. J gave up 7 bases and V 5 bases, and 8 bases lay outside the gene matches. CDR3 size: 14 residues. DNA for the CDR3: TGTGCCAGCAGTCTCTTAGGGGGCTGGCAGCCCCAGCATTTT. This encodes CASSLLGGWQPQHF.

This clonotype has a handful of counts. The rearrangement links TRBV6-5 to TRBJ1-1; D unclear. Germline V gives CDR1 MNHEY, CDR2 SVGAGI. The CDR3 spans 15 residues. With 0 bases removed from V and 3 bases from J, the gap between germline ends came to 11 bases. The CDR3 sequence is CASSYSGNKDTEAFF. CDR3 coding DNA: TGTGCCAGCAGTTACTCTGGAAATAAGGACACTGAAGCTTTCTTT.

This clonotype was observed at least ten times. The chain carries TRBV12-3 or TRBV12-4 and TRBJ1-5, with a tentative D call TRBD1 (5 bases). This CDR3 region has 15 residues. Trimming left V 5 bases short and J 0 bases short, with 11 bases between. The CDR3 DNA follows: TGTGCCAGCAGTAGAGACAGCCCTAGCAATCAGCCCCAGCATTTT. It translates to CASSRDSPSNQPQHF.

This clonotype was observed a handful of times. CDR3 nucleotides: TGTGCCACCAGCTCTAGGACTAGCGACGAGCAGTACTTC. This codes for CATSSRTSDEQYF. The chain joins TRBV15 to TRBJ2-7, with TRBD2 identical over 9 bases. Trimming cost V 5 bases and J 5 bases; bases outside gene matches: 4. The CDR3 is 13 residues long. Per the germline V gene, CDR1 is LNHNV and CDR2 is YYDKDF (reference sequence). The complete variable domain, with remaining parts taken from reference TRBV15 and TRBJ2-7, reads DAMVIQNPRYQVTQFGKPVTLSCSQTLNHNVMYWYQQKSSQAPKLLFHYYDKDFNNEADTPDNFQSRRPNTSFCFLDIRSPGLGDTAMYLCATSSRTSDEQYFGPGTRLTVT.

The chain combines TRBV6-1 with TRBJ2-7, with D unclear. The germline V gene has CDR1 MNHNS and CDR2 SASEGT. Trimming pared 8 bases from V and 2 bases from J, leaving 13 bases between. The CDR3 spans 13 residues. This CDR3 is CASSPPATYEQYF. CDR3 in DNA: TGTGCCAGCTCCCCCCCGGCAACCTACGAGCAGTACTTC.

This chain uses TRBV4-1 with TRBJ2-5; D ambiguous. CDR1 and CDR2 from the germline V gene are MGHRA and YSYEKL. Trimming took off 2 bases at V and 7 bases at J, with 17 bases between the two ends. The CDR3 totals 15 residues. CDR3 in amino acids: CASSQSFTSEWTQYF. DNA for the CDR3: TGCGCCAGCAGCCAATCGTTTACCAGCGAGTGGACCCAGTACTTC.

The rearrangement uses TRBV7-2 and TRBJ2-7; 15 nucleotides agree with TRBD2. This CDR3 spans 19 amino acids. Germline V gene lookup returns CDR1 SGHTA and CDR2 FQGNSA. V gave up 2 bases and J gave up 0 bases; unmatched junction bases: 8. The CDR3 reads CASSLPGTSGRTSSYEQYF. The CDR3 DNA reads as TGTGCCAGCAGCTTACCAGGGACTAGCGGGAGGACCAGCTCCTACGAGCAGTACTTC.

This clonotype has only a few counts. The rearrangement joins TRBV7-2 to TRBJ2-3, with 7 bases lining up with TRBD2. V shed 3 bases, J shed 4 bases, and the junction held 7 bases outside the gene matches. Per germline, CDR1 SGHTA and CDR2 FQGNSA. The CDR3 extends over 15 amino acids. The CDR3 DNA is TGTGCCAGCAGCTTTCTTGCGGGAGAGGCAGATACGCAGTATTTT. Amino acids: CASSFLAGEADTQYF.

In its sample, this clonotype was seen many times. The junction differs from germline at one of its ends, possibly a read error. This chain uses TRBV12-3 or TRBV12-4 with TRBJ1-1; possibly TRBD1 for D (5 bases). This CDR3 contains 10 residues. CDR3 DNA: TGTGCCAGCAGTTTATTGGGGACCGGATTT. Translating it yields CASSLLGTGF.

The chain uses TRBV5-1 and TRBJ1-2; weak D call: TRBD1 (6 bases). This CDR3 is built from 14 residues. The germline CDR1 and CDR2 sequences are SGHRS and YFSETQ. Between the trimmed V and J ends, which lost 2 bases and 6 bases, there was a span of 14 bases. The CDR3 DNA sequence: TGCGCCAGCAGCTTATTGACGGGGGGCCATGGCTACACCTTC. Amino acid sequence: CASSLLTGGHGYTF. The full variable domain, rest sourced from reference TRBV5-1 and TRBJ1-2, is KAGVTQTPRYLIKTRGQQVTLSCSPISGHRSVSWYQQTPGQGLQFLFEYFSETQRNKGNFPGRFSGRQFSNSRSEMNVSTLELGDSALYLCASSLLTGGHGYTFGSGTRLTVV.

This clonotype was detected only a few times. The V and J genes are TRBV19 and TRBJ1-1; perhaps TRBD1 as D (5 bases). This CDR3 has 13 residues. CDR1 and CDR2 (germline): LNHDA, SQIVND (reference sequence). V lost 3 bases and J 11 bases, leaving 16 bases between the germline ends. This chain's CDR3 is CASSIEPLRGAFF. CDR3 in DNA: TGTGCCAGTAGTATCGAGCCCCTGAGGGGTGCTTTCTTT.

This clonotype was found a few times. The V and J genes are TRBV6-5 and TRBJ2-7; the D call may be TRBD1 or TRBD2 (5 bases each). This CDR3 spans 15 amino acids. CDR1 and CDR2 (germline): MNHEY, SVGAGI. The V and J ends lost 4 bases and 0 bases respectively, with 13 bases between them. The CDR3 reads CASSSHRGPSYEQYF. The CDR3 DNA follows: TGTGCCAGCAGTTCCCACCGGGGCCCCTCCTACGAGCAGTACTTC.

The CDR3 DNA sequence: TGTGCCAGCAGCTTCGGAGGAGGCGGGACCTACAATGAGCAGTTCTTC. This gives the protein CASSFGGGGTYNEQFF. The chain carries TRBV7-9 and TRBJ2-1; D is perhaps TRBD2 (6 bases). Germline CDR1 SEHNR, CDR2 FQNEAQ (reference sequence). The CDR3 is 16 residues long. With 3 bases removed from V and 2 bases from J, the gap between germline ends came to 14 bases.

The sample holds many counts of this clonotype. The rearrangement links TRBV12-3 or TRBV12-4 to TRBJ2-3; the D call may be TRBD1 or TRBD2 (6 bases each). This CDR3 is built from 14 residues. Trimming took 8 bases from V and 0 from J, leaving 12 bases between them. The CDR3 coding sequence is TGTGCCAGCGGACGGGGGCAGAGCACAGATACGCAGTATTTT. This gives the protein CASGRGQSTDTQYF.

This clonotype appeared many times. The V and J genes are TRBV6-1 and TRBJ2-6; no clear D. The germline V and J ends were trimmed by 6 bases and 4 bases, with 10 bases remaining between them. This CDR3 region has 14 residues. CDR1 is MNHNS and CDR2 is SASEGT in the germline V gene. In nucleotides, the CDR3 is TGTGCCAGCAGGGAACCTTCCGGGGCCAACGTCCTGACTTTC. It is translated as CASREPSGANVLTF.

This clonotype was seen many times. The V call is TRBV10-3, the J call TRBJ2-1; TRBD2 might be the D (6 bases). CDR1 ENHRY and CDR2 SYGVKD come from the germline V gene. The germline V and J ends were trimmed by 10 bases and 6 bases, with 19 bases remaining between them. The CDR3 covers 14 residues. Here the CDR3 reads CATDPTGLINEQFF. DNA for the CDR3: TGTGCCACGGACCCGACTGGACTAATCAATGAGCAGTTCTTC.

The CDR3 loop reads CASSQEHRVNTEAFF. CDR3 nucleotides: TGCGCCAGCAGCCAAGAACACAGGGTGAACACTGAAGCTTTCTTT. The chain joins TRBV4-1 to TRBJ1-1; D is perhaps TRBD1 (6 bases). The CDR3 runs 15 residues. Trimming removed 0 bases from V and 0 bases from J, with 8 bases in between. The germline V gene encodes CDR1 MGHRA and CDR2 YSYEKL.

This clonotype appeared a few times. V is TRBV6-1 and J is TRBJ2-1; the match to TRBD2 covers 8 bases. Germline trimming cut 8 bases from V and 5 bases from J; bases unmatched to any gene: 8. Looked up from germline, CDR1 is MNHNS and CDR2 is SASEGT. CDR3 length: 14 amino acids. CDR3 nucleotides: TGTGCCAGCTCGACGGGAGGGAGCGACAATGAGCAGTTCTTC. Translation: CASSTGGSDNEQFF.

The CDR3 bases are TGTGCCAGCAGCTTAACTTCGGGACAGGGTCGTAAGCAGTACTTC. Translated: CASSLTSGQGRKQYF. The V and J genes are TRBV7-3 and TRBJ2-7, with 9 nucleotides matching TRBD1. The CDR3 length is 15 residues. The V gene end was trimmed by 0 bases and the J gene end by 8 bases; junction bases not matched to a gene: 8. Germline lookup yields CDR1 SGHTA and CDR2 FQGTGA.

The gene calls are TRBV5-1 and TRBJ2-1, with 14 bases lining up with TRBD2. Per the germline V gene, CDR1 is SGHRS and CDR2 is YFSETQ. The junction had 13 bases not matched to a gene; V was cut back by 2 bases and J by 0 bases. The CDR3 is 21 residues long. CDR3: CASSLGLAGGPTRSSYNEQFF. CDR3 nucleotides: TGCGCCAGCAGCTTAGGACTAGCGGGAGGACCTACTAGAAGCTCCTACAATGAGCAGTTCTTC.

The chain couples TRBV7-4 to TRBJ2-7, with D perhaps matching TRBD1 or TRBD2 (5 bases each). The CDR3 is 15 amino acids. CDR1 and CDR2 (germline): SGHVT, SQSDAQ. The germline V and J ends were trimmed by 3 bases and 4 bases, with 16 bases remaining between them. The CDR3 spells CASSFRTGRPYEQYF. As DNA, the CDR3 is TGTGCCAGCAGCTTCAGAACGGGACGGCCTTACGAGCAGTACTTC. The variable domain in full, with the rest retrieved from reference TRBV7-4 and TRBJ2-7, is GAGVSQSPRYKVAKRGRDVALRCDSISGHVTLYWYRQTLGQGSEVLTYSQSDAQRDKSGRPSGRFSAERPERSVSTLKIQRTEQGDSAVYLCASSFRTGRPYEQYFGPGTRLTVT.

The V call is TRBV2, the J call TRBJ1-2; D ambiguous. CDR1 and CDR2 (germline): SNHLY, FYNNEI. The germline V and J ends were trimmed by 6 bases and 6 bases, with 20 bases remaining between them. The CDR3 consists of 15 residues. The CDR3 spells CASRLTNGGEDGYTF. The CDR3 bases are TGTGCCAGCAGACTTACGAATGGCGGGGAAGATGGCTACACCTTC.

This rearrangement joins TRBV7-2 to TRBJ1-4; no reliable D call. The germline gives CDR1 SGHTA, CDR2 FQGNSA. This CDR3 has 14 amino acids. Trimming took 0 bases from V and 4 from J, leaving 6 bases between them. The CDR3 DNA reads TGTGCCAGCAGCTTAGCGGCCTTTAATGAAAAACTGTTTTTT. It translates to CASSLAAFNEKLFF.

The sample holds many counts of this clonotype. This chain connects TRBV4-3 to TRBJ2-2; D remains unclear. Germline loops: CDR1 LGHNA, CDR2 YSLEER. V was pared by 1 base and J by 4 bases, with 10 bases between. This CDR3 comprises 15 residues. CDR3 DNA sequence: TGCGCCAGCAGCCAAGCCTCCGGGTCCACCGGGGAGCTGTTTTTT. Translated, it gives CASSQASGSTGELFF.

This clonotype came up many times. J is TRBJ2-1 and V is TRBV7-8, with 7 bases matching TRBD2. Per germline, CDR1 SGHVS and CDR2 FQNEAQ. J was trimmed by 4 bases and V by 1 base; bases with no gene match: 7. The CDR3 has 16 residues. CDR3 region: CASSLDPSGIYNEQFF. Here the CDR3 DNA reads TGTGCCAGCAGCTTAGATCCTAGCGGTATATACAATGAGCAGTTCTTC.

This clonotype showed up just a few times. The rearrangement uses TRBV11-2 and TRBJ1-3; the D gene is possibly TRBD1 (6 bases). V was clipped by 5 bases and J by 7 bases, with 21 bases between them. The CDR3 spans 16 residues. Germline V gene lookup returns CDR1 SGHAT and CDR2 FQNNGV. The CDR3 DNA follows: TGTGCCAGCAGCCCCCAGGGCGGGACAAGATCCAACACCATATATTTT. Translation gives CASSPQGGTRSNTIYF.

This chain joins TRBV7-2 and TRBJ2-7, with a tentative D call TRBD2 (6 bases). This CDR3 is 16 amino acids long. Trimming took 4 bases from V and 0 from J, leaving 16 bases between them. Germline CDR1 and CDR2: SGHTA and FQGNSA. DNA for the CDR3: TGTGCCAGCAGCTCTTGGGGGGACTTAAGCTCCTACGAGCAGTACTTC. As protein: CASSSWGDLSSYEQYF.

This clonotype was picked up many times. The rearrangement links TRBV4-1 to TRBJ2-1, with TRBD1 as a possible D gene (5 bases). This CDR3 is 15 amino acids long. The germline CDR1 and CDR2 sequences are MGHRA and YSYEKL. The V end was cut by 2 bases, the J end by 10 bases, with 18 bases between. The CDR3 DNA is TGCGCCAGCAGCCAATCCCCACCCGGGTCAGGGGAGCAGTTCTTC. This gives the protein CASSQSPPGSGEQFF.

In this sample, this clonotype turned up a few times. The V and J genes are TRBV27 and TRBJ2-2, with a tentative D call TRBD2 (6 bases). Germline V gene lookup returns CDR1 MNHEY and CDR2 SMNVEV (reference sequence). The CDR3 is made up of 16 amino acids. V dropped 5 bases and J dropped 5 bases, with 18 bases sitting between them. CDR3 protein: CASSLLRGAGTGELFF. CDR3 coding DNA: TGTGCCAGCAGTCTCCTACGGGGCGCGGGGACCGGGGAGCTGTTTTTT.